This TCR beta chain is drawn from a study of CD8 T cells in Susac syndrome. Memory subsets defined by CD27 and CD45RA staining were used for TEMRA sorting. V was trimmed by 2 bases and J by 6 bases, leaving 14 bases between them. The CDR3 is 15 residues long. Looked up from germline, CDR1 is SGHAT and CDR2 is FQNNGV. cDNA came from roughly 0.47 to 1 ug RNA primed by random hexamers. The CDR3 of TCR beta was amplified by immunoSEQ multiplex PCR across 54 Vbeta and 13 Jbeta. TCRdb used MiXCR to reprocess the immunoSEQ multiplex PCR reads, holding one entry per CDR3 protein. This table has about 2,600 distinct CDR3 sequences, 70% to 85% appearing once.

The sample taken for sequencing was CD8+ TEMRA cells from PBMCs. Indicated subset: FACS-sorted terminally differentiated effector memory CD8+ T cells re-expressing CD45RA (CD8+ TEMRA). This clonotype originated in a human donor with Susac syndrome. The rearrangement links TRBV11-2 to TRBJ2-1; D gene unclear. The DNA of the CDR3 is TGTGCCAGCAGCTTATTTAAGGGTGATCGCAATGAGCAGTTCTTC. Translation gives CASSLFKGDRNEQFF.